One sample yielded the 15 T cell receptor beta chains listed below, sequenced in a study of shared clonotypes between healthy human individuals. Here immunoSEQ multiplex PCR was the method, and the copy in TCRdb shows in-frame clones only, minus some. The sample lists around 700,000 clones, roughly 78% occurring once. Sample: memory CD4+ T cells sorted from blood. Subset specified: CD45RA-negative fraction. The origin of the receptors is a woman younger than 45 in good health.

This clone was seen more than once but under ten times. The genes are TRBV28 and TRBJ1-5, with 7 bases matching TRBD1. Germline values: CDR1 MDHEN, CDR2 SYDVKM. Trimming removed 2 bases from V and 2 bases from J; junction bases left unmatched: 12. The CDR3 has 18 residues. The CDR3 DNA is TGTGCCAGCAGTTTACTAACCAATTACAGGGGACGCAATCAGCCCCAGCATTTT. Its translation: CASSLLTNYRGRNQPQHF.

The chain recombines TRBV28 with TRBJ2-5; 8 bases agree with TRBD2. V dropped 5 bases and J dropped 6; count of bases not matched to a gene: 5. The length of the CDR3 is 13 residues. The V gene's germline CDR1 is MDHEN and CDR2 SYDVKM. CDR3 residues: CASSATSVQTQYF. The CDR3 coding sequence is TGTGCCAGCAGTGCGACTAGCGTTCAGACCCAGTACTTC.

This clone was observed a few times. The chain uses TRBV11-3 and TRBJ2-3, with 7 bases matching TRBD2. The length of the CDR3 is 16 residues. CDR1 is SGHNT, CDR2 YENEEA, per germline. The J segment lost 5 bases and the V segment lost 5 bases, leaving 13 bases of the junction unmatched. This CDR3 reads CASSPGTNVMVDTQYF. DNA for the CDR3: TGTGCCAGCAGCCCCGGGACTAATGTAATGGTAGATACGCAGTATTTT.

V usage is TRBV28 and J usage is TRBJ1-5; no reliable D call. V was shortened by 1 base and J by 2 bases, with 9 bases between the two germline ends. Germline V gives CDR1 MDHEN, CDR2 SYDVKM. The CDR3 consists of 15 residues. CDR3 sequence (DNA): TGTGCCAGCAGTTTATACGCCCTGCGCAATCAGCCCCAGCATTTT. This encodes CASSLYALRNQPQHF. The complete variable domain, with remaining parts taken from reference TRBV28 and TRBJ1-5, reads DVKVTQSSRYLVKRTGEKVFLECVQDMDHENMFWYRQDPGLGLRLIYFSYDVKMKEKGDIPEGYSVSREKKERFSLILESASTNQTSMYLCASSLYALRNQPQHFGDGTRLSIL.

This chain connects TRBV28 to TRBJ2-1; D unresolved. Trimming stripped 3 bases from V and 6 bases from J, with 12 bases between. The CDR3 covers 14 residues. Per germline, CDR1 MDHEN and CDR2 SYDVKM. The CDR3 loop is CASSFSSLLNEQFF. CDR3 DNA sequence: TGTGCCAGCAGTTTTTCTTCACTCCTCAATGAGCAGTTCTTC.

The genes are TRBV4-1 and TRBJ2-1; 8 bases are a match to TRBD2. V dropped 3 bases and J dropped 9; count of bases not matched to a gene: 7. The CDR3 contains 14 residues. Germline V gene lookup returns CDR1 MGHRA and CDR2 YSYEKL. The CDR3 spells CASSQPGSGIEQFF. For the CDR3, the DNA is TGCGCCAGCAGCCAGCCAGGTAGCGGGATTGAGCAGTTCTTC.

This rearrangement joins TRBV5-1 to TRBJ2-1; 9 nucleotides agree with TRBD2. Germline V gene sequence: CDR1 SGHRS, CDR2 YFSETQ. The ends lost 2 bases at V and 8 bases at J; junction bases unmatched: 11. The CDR3 contains 16 residues. CDR3 residues: CASSFGAGGPVDEQFF. CDR3 bases: TGCGCCAGCAGCTTCGGTGCGGGAGGGCCTGTGGATGAGCAGTTCTTC.

This clone was counted a few times. CDR3 loop: CASSRIQGANTEAFF. CDR3 DNA: TGTGCCAGCAGTCGTATTCAGGGGGCGAACACTGAAGCTTTCTTT. The rearrangement links TRBV6-1 to TRBJ1-1; 8 bases line up with TRBD1. The CDR3 covers 15 residues. Germline lookup yields CDR1 MNHNS and CDR2 SASEGT. The V and J ends lost 5 bases and 1 base, in that order; junction bases with no gene match: 6.

The chain carries TRBV6-1 and TRBJ2-2; TRBD2 matches 8 bases. The trim removed 5 bases at V and 6 bases at J, leaving 5 bases unmatched. Germline V gene lookup returns CDR1 MNHNS and CDR2 SASEGT. The CDR3 covers 14 residues. CDR3 in amino acids: CASSHPGGAGELFF. The CDR3 DNA sequence: TGTGCCAGCAGTCACCCGGGAGGGGCCGGGGAGCTGTTTTTT.

This clone has a handful of counts. The CDR3 here is CASRPTTGLEKLFF. CDR3 nucleotide sequence: TGTGCCAGCAGGCCTACGACAGGCCTGGAAAAACTGTTTTTT. The V and J genes are TRBV28 and TRBJ1-4; D is perhaps TRBD1 (6 bases). Deletions cut 6 bases from V and 8 bases from J, with 16 bases between. Germline loops: CDR1 MDHEN, CDR2 SYDVKM. CDR3 length equals 14 residues.

This clone turned up a few times. This chain joins TRBV30 and TRBJ2-2; the D gene is possibly TRBD2 (6 bases). Trimming left V 0 bases short and J 0 bases short, with 8 bases between. CDR3 length: 15 amino acids. Germline CDR1 and CDR2: GTSNPN and SVGIG (reference sequence). The DNA for the CDR3 is TGTGCCTGGAGTGTAGGCGGGACGAACACCGGGGAGCTGTTTTTT. This encodes CAWSVGGTNTGELFF.

This chain uses TRBV5-5 with TRBJ1-2, with D uncertain. In germline, CDR1 is SGHKS, CDR2 YYEKEE (reference sequence). Trimming took off 6 bases at V and 2 bases at J, with 23 bases between the two ends. This CDR3 region has 17 residues. CDR3 sequence (DNA): TGTGCCAGCATCCTATTATATGACCCCACGGTGAACTATGGCTACACCTTC. The encoded protein is CASILLYDPTVNYGYTF.

The rearrangement joins TRBV27 to TRBJ2-1; TRBD2 aligns across 12 bases. Germline trimming cut 6 bases from V and 5 bases from J; bases unmatched to any gene: 8. CDR1 MNHEY and CDR2 SMNVEV come from the germline V gene (reference sequence). This CDR3 spans 16 amino acids. The CDR3 sequence is CASSHGLAGGNNEQFF. CDR3 nucleotide sequence: TGTGCCAGCAGCCACGGGCTAGCGGGAGGGAACAATGAGCAGTTCTTC.

This chain's CDR3 is CASSDHRVTGELFF. CDR3 bases: TGTGCCAGCAGTGATCATCGAGTCACCGGGGAGCTGTTTTTT. The gene calls are TRBV25-1 and TRBJ2-2; D uncertain. The CDR3 loop spans 14 amino acids. Trimming stripped 3 bases from V and 4 bases from J, with 9 bases between. Germline V CDR1 and CDR2: MGHDK, SYGVNS.

This chain joins TRBV5-1 and TRBJ1-1; 8 bases match TRBD1. The CDR3 extends over 13 amino acids. Germline V gene sequence: CDR1 SGHRS, CDR2 YFSETQ. The V gene end was trimmed by 3 bases and the J gene end by 4 bases; junction bases not matched to a gene: 2. The CDR3 DNA reads TGCGCCAGCAGCTACGGACAGGGCACTGAAGCTTTCTTT. As protein: CASSYGQGTEAFF.